Listed below are T cell receptor beta chains from one sample, sequenced in a study of early T cells in non-severe SARS-CoV-2 infection. A single record per CDR3 protein comes from TCRdb applying MiXCR to the 5' RACE reads. The repertoire consists of approximately 110,000 distinct CDR3 sequences, with under 15% occurring once and the leading ten covering less than 25%. The sequenced material came from whole blood. Receptor source: an adult who was a healthcare worker with PCR-confirmed SARS-CoV-2 infection or an uninfected control (not recorded which). CDR3s include the opening cysteine and the closing phenylalanine or tryptophan. Each record gives: clone size, V gene, J gene, D gene, CDR3 DNA, CDR3 protein. A D gene is named only where the DNA matches it firmly. Only some rows state a clone size, as once, few, many or a class for expanded clones.

clone_size: NA
v_call: TRBV5-5
j_call: TRBJ2-1
d_call: NA
cdr3_nt: TGTGCCAGCAGCTCCCCGCTTGAGCAGTTCTTC
cdr3_aa: CASSSPLEQFF

clone_size: few
v_call: TRBV3-1
j_call: TRBJ1-1
d_call: NA
cdr3_nt: TGTGCCAGCAGCCCCCGCGCGTCGTTGGCTAACACTGAAGCTTTCTTT
cdr3_aa: CASSPRASLANTEAFF

clone_size: many
v_call: TRBV5-1
j_call: TRBJ2-7
d_call: NA
cdr3_nt: TGCGCCAGCAGCCTAACCGGCACCAATACCTACGAGCAGTACTTC
cdr3_aa: CASSLTGTNTYEQYF

clone_size: few
v_call: TRBV30
j_call: TRBJ1-1
d_call: TRBD1
cdr3_nt: TGTGCCTGGAGTGACCGGACAGGGGGGGTAAACACTGAAGCTTTCTTT
cdr3_aa: CAWSDRTGGVNTEAFF

clone_size: NA
v_call: TRBV9
j_call: TRBJ1-1
d_call: NA
cdr3_nt: TGTGCCAGCAGCACAGGACGGGGAGCCACTGAAGCTTTCTTT
cdr3_aa: CASSTGRGATEAFF

clone_size: many
v_call: TRBV27
j_call: TRBJ2-1
d_call: NA
cdr3_nt: TGTGCCAGCAGCAGGGAGATGGGATCCTACAATGAGCAGTTCTTC
cdr3_aa: CASSREMGSYNEQFF

clone_size: NA
v_call: TRBV12-3/TRBV12-4
j_call: TRBJ1-2
d_call: NA
cdr3_nt: TGTGCCAGCAGTTTCCGGGCGGGGCTTGGCTACACCTTC
cdr3_aa: CASSFRAGLGYTF

clone_size: NA
v_call: TRBV29-1
j_call: TRBJ1-1
d_call: TRBD1
cdr3_nt: TGCAGCGTACCGCGGACAGGGCTATTGAATACTGAAGCTTTCTTT
cdr3_aa: CSVPRTGLLNTEAFF

clone_size: few
v_call: TRBV29-1
j_call: TRBJ1-2
d_call: NA
cdr3_nt: TGCAGCGTTGATTGGGGGAATGGCTACACCTTC
cdr3_aa: CSVDWGNGYTF

clone_size: few
v_call: TRBV20-1
j_call: TRBJ1-2
d_call: NA
cdr3_nt: TGCAGTGCTAGCGGCAGAGAGCCCTATGGCTACACCTTC
cdr3_aa: CSASGREPYGYTF

clone_size: few
v_call: TRBV18
j_call: TRBJ2-5
d_call: TRBD2
cdr3_nt: TGTGCCAGCTCACCATCCGGGGGGCAAGAGACCCAGTACTTC
cdr3_aa: CASSPSGGQETQYF

clone_size: few
v_call: TRBV6-1
j_call: TRBJ2-3
d_call: TRBD2
cdr3_nt: TGTGCCAGCGATTCGAGACTAGCGGGGGAAGATACGCAGTATTTT
cdr3_aa: CASDSRLAGEDTQYF

clone_size: once
v_call: TRBV30
j_call: TRBJ1-1
d_call: NA
cdr3_nt: TGTGCCTGGAGTGTGGGACTGGGAGTTATGAACACTGAAGCTTTCTTT
cdr3_aa: CAWSVGLGVMNTEAFF

clone_size: few
v_call: TRBV6-2/TRBV6-3
j_call: TRBJ2-7
d_call: NA
cdr3_nt: TGTGCCAGCAGTGGTGGGTACGAGCAGTACTTC
cdr3_aa: CASSGGYEQYF

clone_size: few
v_call: TRBV20-1
j_call: TRBJ1-1
d_call: TRBD1
cdr3_nt: TGCAGTGCAGAAGGGACAGGAGACTCTGAAGCTTTCTTT
cdr3_aa: CSAEGTGDSEAFF

clone_size: few
v_call: TRBV4-1
j_call: TRBJ2-5
d_call: NA
cdr3_nt: TGCGCCAGCAGCCAAGGCAGTGCAGAGACCCAGTACTTC
cdr3_aa: CASSQGSAETQYF

clone_size: few
v_call: TRBV11-2
j_call: TRBJ2-1
d_call: NA
cdr3_nt: TGTGCCAGCAGCGCACGGGACCGAGCCCTCAATGAGCAGTTCTTC
cdr3_aa: CASSARDRALNEQFF

clone_size: NA
v_call: TRBV7-9
j_call: TRBJ2-3
d_call: TRBD2
cdr3_nt: TGTGCCAGCAGCCGCGGACTAGCGGGGAGCACAGATACGCAGTATTTT
cdr3_aa: CASSRGLAGSTDTQYF

clone_size: NA
v_call: TRBV11-3
j_call: TRBJ2-1
d_call: TRBD2
cdr3_nt: TGTGCCAGCAGCATGACTAGCGGGGTGTACAATGAGCAGTTCTTC
cdr3_aa: CASSMTSGVYNEQFF

clone_size: NA
v_call: TRBV7-9
j_call: TRBJ1-1
d_call: NA
cdr3_nt: TGTGCCAGCCTCGGACTGAACACTGAAGCTTTCTTT
cdr3_aa: CASLGLNTEAFF

clone_size: few
v_call: TRBV29-1
j_call: TRBJ1-1
d_call: NA
cdr3_nt: TGCAGCGTTGTGAGCGGAACTGAAGCTTTCTTT
cdr3_aa: CSVVSGTEAFF

clone_size: NA
v_call: TRBV30
j_call: TRBJ2-3
d_call: NA
cdr3_nt: TGTGGAGGGCTTCGCACAGATACGCAGTATTTT
cdr3_aa: CGGLRTDTQYF

clone_size: NA
v_call: TRBV4-1
j_call: TRBJ2-1
d_call: NA
cdr3_nt: TGCGCCAGCAGCCAAGTTGCCGGGGGAAGTGAGCAGTTCTTC
cdr3_aa: CASSQVAGGSEQFF

clone_size: NA
v_call: TRBV3-1
j_call: TRBJ2-1
d_call: TRBD2
cdr3_nt: TGTGCCAGCAGCCAGGGCTGGGGAGGGAATGAGCAGTTCTTC
cdr3_aa: CASSQGWGGNEQFF

clone_size: NA
v_call: TRBV4-1
j_call: TRBJ1-1
d_call: NA
cdr3_nt: TGCGCCAGCAGCCATGAGGGGAACACTGAAGCTTTCTTT
cdr3_aa: CASSHEGNTEAFF

clone_size: few
v_call: TRBV30
j_call: TRBJ2-7
d_call: NA
cdr3_nt: TGTGCCTGGAGTGTACGCGGCCGCGAGCAGTACTTC
cdr3_aa: CAWSVRGREQYF

clone_size: many
v_call: TRBV3-1
j_call: TRBJ1-6
d_call: NA
cdr3_nt: TGTGCCAGCTGCGGGCGCGGAGGGTCACCCCTCCACTTT
cdr3_aa: CASCGRGGSPLHF

clone_size: NA
v_call: TRBV3-1
j_call: TRBJ2-7
d_call: NA
cdr3_nt: TGTGCCAGCAGCCTCCGGATGCAGGAGTACGAGCAGTACTTC
cdr3_aa: CASSLRMQEYEQYF

clone_size: many
v_call: TRBV10-3
j_call: TRBJ2-7
d_call: NA
cdr3_nt: TGTGCCATCAGTGAGTCCTCAGCCTACGAGCAGTACTTC
cdr3_aa: CAISESSAYEQYF